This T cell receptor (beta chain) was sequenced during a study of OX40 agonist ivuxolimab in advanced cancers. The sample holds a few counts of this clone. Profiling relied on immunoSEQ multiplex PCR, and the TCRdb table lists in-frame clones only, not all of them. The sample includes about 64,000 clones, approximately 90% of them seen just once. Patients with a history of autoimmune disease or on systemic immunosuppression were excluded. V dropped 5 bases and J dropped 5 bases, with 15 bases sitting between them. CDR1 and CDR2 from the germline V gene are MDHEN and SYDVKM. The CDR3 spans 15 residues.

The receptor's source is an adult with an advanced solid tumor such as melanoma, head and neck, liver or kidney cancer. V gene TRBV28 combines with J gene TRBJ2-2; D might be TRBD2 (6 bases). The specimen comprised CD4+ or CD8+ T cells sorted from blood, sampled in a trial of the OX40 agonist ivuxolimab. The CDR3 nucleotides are TGTGCCAGCAGTCAGGAGCTAGCGAGGACCGGGGAGCTGTTTTTT. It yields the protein CASSQELARTGELFF.